The sequence of this T cell receptor beta chain was determined in a study of cytomegalovirus exposure and HLA in healthy donors. The CDR3 has 22 amino acids. V lost 0 bases and J lost 4; bases outside the gene matches: 26. Germline assignment: CDR1 LGHNA and CDR2 YNFKEQ. The study ran its PCR with 60 Vbeta and 13 Jbeta primers. Profiling relied on immunoSEQ multiplex PCR, and the TCRdb table lists in-frame clones only, not all of them. The table includes around 140,000 clones, 78% detected once. The sequenced material came from PBMCs. The source is a female donor in good health and CMV-seronegative. The V and J genes are TRBV4-2 and TRBJ2-7; TRBD1 matches at 8 bases. The DNA for the CDR3 is TGTGCCAGCAGCCAAGATACGGTTGTGACGTGGACAGGGAGGCTAGCGCAGTACGAGCAGTACTTC. Protein: CASSQDTVVTWTGRLAQYEQYF.